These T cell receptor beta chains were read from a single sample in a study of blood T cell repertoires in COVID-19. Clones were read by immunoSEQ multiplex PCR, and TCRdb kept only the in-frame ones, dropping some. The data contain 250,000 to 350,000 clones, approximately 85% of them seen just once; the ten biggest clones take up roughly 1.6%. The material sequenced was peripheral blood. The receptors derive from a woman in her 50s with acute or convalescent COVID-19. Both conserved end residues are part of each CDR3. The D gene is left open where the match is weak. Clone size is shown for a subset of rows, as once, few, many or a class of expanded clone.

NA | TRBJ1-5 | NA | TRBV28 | CASSGSPGRLQPQHF | TGTGCCAGCAGTGGGTCCCCGGGGAGGCTACAGCCCCAGCATTTT
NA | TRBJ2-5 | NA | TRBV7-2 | CASSFPGFRETQYF | TGTGCCAGCAGCTTTCCGGGTTTTAGGGAGACCCAGTACTTC
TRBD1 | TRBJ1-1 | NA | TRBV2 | CASSGGRGLTEAFF | TGTGCCAGCAGTGGGGGCAGGGGGCTGACTGAAGCTTTCTTT
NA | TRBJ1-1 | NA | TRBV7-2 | CASSFTGNTEAFF | TGTGCCAGCAGCTTTACCGGGAACACTGAAGCTTTCTTT
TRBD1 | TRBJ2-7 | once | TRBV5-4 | CASSFGQGTHEQYF | TGTGCCAGCAGCTTTGGACAGGGGACCCACGAGCAGTACTTC
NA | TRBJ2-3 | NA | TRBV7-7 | CASSLGASSDTQYF | TGTGCTAGCAGCTTAGGAGCTAGCAGTGATACGCAGTATTTT
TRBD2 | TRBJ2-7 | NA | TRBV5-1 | CASSLALAGDEQYF | TGCGCCAGCAGCTTGGCTCTAGCGGGAGACGAGCAGTACTTC
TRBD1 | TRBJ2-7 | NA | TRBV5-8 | CASSHRDRGSYEQYF | TGTGCCAGCAGCCACCGGGACAGGGGTTCCTACGAGCAGTACTTC
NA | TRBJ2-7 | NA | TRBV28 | CASSLEIYEQYF | TGTGCCAGCAGTCTTGAGATCTACGAGCAGTACTTC
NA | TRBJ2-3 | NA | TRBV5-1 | CASSLAGTLGDTQYF | TGCGCCAGCAGCTTGGCCGGGACTCTCGGGGATACGCAGTATTTT
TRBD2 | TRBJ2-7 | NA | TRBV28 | CASRPRLAGSPDQYF | TGTGCCAGCAGACCCCGACTAGCGGGGTCTCCGGATCAGTACTTC
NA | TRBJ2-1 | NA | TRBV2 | CASSADGGRFF | TGTGCCAGCAGTGCTGACGGGGGGCGGTTCTTC
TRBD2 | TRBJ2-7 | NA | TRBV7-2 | CASSLTLAGGNGEQYF | TGTGCCAGCAGCTTAACCCTAGCGGGAGGGAATGGCGAGCAGTACTTC
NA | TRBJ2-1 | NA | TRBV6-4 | CASSVQIIPAEFF | TGTGCCAGCAGTGTCCAGATTATCCCTGCGGAGTTCTTC
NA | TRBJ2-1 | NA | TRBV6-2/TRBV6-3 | CASSQSLATDEQFF | TGTGCCAGCAGTCAATCCCTAGCGACGGATGAGCAGTTCTTC
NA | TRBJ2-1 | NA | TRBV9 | CASSVGGRSNYNEQFF | TGTGCCAGCAGCGTAGGGGGGCGCAGCAATTACAATGAGCAGTTCTTC
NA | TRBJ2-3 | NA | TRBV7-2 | CASSLALGRRDTQYF | TGTGCCAGCAGCTTGGCACTAGGAAGAAGAGATACGCAGTATTTT